These 14 T cell receptor beta chains share one sample of origin, sequenced in a study of T-cell reconstitution after alpha-beta-depleted transplantation in children. Researchers prepared the TCRbeta library using unique molecular identifiers, the study reports. In TCRdb, the PCR reads were re-called with MiXCR into one record per CDR3 protein. The repertoire holds about 110,000 distinct CDR3 sequences, with 5% to 8% as singletons. The sample here was PBMCs, mostly from graft donor cells, taken 360 days after TCRalphabeta/CD19-depleted stem cell transplant. The receptors come from a male patient between 2 and 15 years old who had a stem cell transplant for acute lymphoblastic leukemia, so the T cells may come from the graft donor.

The chain has TRBV14 and TRBJ1-2, with a tentative D call TRBD1 (5 bases). Trimming pared 4 bases from V and 8 bases from J, leaving 26 bases between. The germline V gene has CDR1 SGHDN and CDR2 FVKESK. CDR3 length: 17 amino acids. CDR3: CASSRTLEGRGAEGYTF. The CDR3 DNA sequence: TGTGCCAGCAGCCGTACTCTGGAGGGTAGGGGCGCGGAGGGCTACACCTTC.

The chain links TRBV12-3 or TRBV12-4 to TRBJ2-3; 7 nucleotides match TRBD1. With V trimmed by 3 bases and J by 2 bases, 2 bases remained unmatched. This CDR3 comprises 14 residues. The CDR3 is CASSFRGITDTQYF. CDR3 DNA sequence: TGTGCCAGCAGTTTCAGGGGGATCACAGATACGCAGTATTTT.

The gene calls are TRBV29-1 and TRBJ1-2; D is undetermined. The CDR3 runs 13 residues. V lost 3 bases and J lost 4, with 12 bases in between. The germline V gene has CDR1 SQVTM and CDR2 ANQGSEA. The CDR3 reads CSVERAMAYGYTF. The DNA for the CDR3 is TGCAGCGTTGAGAGGGCGATGGCCTATGGCTACACCTTC.

Of note for this clonotype: Its ends do not fully match the called genes, so a read error is possible. The chain joins TRBV6-1 to TRBJ2-1; TRBD2 matches at 8 bases. This CDR3 spans 16 amino acids. CDR1 and CDR2 (germline): MNHNS, SASEGT. CDR3 protein: CASSRSSGSSYHEQFF. In nucleotides, the CDR3 is TGTGCCAGCAGCCGATCTAGCGGGTCCTCCTACCATGAGCAGTTCTTC.

The sample holds a few counts of this clonotype. The chain recombines TRBV4-3 with TRBJ2-1; weak D call: TRBD1 (5 bases). The V gene lost 4 bases and the J gene lost 4 bases, with 14 bases spanning the gap. This CDR3 comprises 15 residues. CDR1 LGHNA and CDR2 YSLEER come from the germline V gene. The CDR3, as DNA: TGCGCCAGCAGCCCATCCCCTAACAGGTACAATGAGCAGTTCTTC. It is translated as CASSPSPNRYNEQFF.

This clonotype was counted at least ten times. V usage is TRBV28 and J usage is TRBJ2-2; D is perhaps TRBD1 (6 bases). CDR1 and CDR2 from the germline V gene are MDHEN and SYDVKM. The V end was cut by 4 bases, the J end by 2 bases, with 14 bases between. This CDR3 spans 16 amino acids. The CDR3 sequence: CASSWVTGANTGELFF. The DNA for the CDR3 is TGTGCCAGCAGTTGGGTGACAGGAGCTAACACCGGGGAGCTGTTTTTT. Drawing the rest from reference TRBV28 and TRBJ2-2, the complete variable domain is DVKVTQSSRYLVKRTGEKVFLECVQDMDHENMFWYRQDPGLGLRLIYFSYDVKMKEKGDIPEGYSVSREKKERFSLILESASTNQTSMYLCASSWVTGANTGELFFGEGSRLTVL.

Ten or more counts support this clonotype. V and J are TRBV29-1 and TRBJ2-5; no definite D call. This CDR3 contains 10 residues. Germline assignment: CDR1 SQVTM and CDR2 ANQGSEA. Trimming left V 5 bases short and J 4 bases short, with 5 bases between. CDR3 bases: TGCAGCGTTCTTTTAGAGACCCAGTACTTC. This translates into CSVLLETQYF.

This clonotype was detected ten times or more. V and J are TRBV7-3 and TRBJ2-1, with TRBD2 identical over 10 bases. This CDR3 comprises 18 residues. Germline V gives CDR1 SGHTA, CDR2 FQGTGA. J lost 3 bases, V lost 4 bases, and 12 bases had no gene match. The CDR3 DNA follows: TGTGCCAGCAGCTCCCACCCCCTTTCTAGCGGGGGCTACAATGAGCAGTTCTTC. Its protein is CASSSHPLSSGGYNEQFF.

At least ten counts were recorded for this clonotype. The V gene is TRBV11-2, the J gene TRBJ2-3, with 10 positions matching TRBD2. V was clipped by 5 bases and J by 2 bases; unmatched bases: 10. This CDR3 region has 17 residues. CDR1 and CDR2 from the germline V gene are SGHAT and FQNNGV. This chain's CDR3 is CASSPILAGYFTDTQYF. CDR3 nucleotide sequence: TGTGCCAGCAGCCCTATACTAGCGGGGTATTTCACAGATACGCAGTATTTT.

This clonotype was recorded at least ten times. The genes are TRBV4-3 and TRBJ1-5, with a possible D match to TRBD1 (5 bases). Germline V lookup: CDR1 LGHNA, CDR2 YSLEER. This CDR3 is 15 amino acids long. Trimming stripped 0 bases from V and 3 bases from J, with 9 bases between. The CDR3 region is CASSQDRVDNQPQHF. The DNA for the CDR3 is TGCGCCAGCAGCCAAGACAGGGTGGACAATCAGCCCCAGCATTTT.

This clonotype was counted many times. The chain carries TRBV12-3 or TRBV12-4 and TRBJ1-4, with a weak D call TRBD1 (6 bases). V lost 10 bases and J 10 bases, leaving 22 bases between the germline ends. CDR3 size: 14 residues. CDR3 sequence (DNA): TGTGCCACCAAAAAGGGGGGTCGGGAAGGAAAACTGTTTTTT. Its protein product is CATKKGGREGKLFF.

To note about this clonotype: This sequence may be a read error, since a much larger clone differs from it by one base. The chain's CDR3 is CSSSDSGQETQYF. Here the CDR3 DNA reads TGTTCCAGCAGTGACTCTGGGCAAGAGACCCAGTACTTC. V usage is TRBV6-4 and J usage is TRBJ2-5; D gene ambiguous. Germline CDR1 is MRHNA and CDR2 is SNTAGT. The CDR3 contains 13 residues.

This clonotype was detected ten times or more. The V call is TRBV29-1, the J call TRBJ2-3, with D unresolved. Germline V gene sequence: CDR1 SQVTM, CDR2 ANQGSEA. The CDR3 length is 11 residues. V was shortened by 5 bases and J by 10 bases, with 13 bases between the two germline ends. The CDR3 here is CSVRGPPPQYF. The CDR3 DNA reads TGCAGCGTTCGAGGACCTCCCCCGCAGTATTTT.

This clonotype was seen ten or more times. The J gene is TRBJ2-4, the V gene TRBV5-6, with TRBD2 matching 10 bases. Germline loops: CDR1 SGHDT, CDR2 YYEEEE. The junction had 4 bases not matched to a gene; V was cut back by 3 bases and J by 10 bases. The CDR3 length is 13 residues. CDR3 amino acids: CASSSGLARIQYF. The CDR3 nucleotides read TGTGCCAGCAGCTCGGGACTAGCGCGTATTCAGTACTTC.